The 28 T cell receptor beta chains listed next were all sequenced from one sample in a study of T cell clusters in autoimmune cytopenias. TRB was amplified from roughly 250 ng of peripheral blood genomic DNA per sample. One tube held mixed TRB-A and TRB-B primer pools for touch-down PCR. TCRdb processed the multiplex PCR reads again and assigns one entry to each CDR3 protein, with no DNA. The sample data list thousands of distinct CDR3 sequences. Sequences were obtained from peripheral blood. The origin of the receptors is a human donor with an autoimmune cytopenia or autoimmune hepatitis (not recorded which).

Here the CDR3 reads CSAFTSGGFTDTQYF. The chain uses TRBV20-1 and TRBJ2-3; the D call from TCRdb, TRBD2, cannot be confirmed without DNA. The CDR3 is 15 residues long. The germline V gene encodes CDR1 DFQATT and CDR2 SNEGSKA (reference sequence).

J is TRBJ1-1 and V is TRBV10-3. Germline CDR1 ENHRY, CDR2 SYGVKD. The length of the CDR3 is 13 residues. The CDR3 is CAINQPGNTEAFF.

The chain recombines TRBV10-3 with TRBJ2-7; TCRdb outputs TRBD1, but without DNA this stays unchecked. Germline-derived CDR1 and CDR2 are ENHRY and SYGVKD. This CDR3 spans 14 amino acids. The CDR3 sequence is CAITRSRDSYEQYF.

The chain recombines TRBV6-1 with TRBJ2-7; as DNA is missing, the TRBD1 call by TCRdb cannot be tested. CDR3 length: 15 residues. Germline V gene lookup returns CDR1 MNHNS and CDR2 SASEGT. The CDR3 is CASSEARDSFYEQYF.

This clonotype is identified as medium-sized from frequency. The chain combines TRBV7-2 with TRBJ2-1; TCRdb's D call of TRBD2 is untestable without DNA. The germline V gene has CDR1 SGHTA and CDR2 FQGNSA. The CDR3 loop spans 13 amino acids. CDR3 sequence reads: CASSPGGGDEQFF.

The CDR3 loop reads CASSEAGYTEAFF. The V and J genes are TRBV5-1 and TRBJ1-1. The germline V gene encodes CDR1 SGHRS and CDR2 YFSETQ. The CDR3 totals 13 residues.

The chain has TRBV9 and TRBJ2-3; the D gene TCRdb calls, TRBD2, cannot be checked with no DNA. The CDR3 extends over 17 amino acids. The germline gives CDR1 SGDLS, CDR2 YYNGEE. CDR3 sequence: CASSPTGGAGGTDTQYF.

The chain carries TRBV5-1 and TRBJ1-4. The CDR3 is 15 residues long. From germline, CDR1 is SGHRS and CDR2 YFSETQ. The CDR3 spells CASSLAGSNGEKLFF.

The rearrangement links TRBV28 to TRBJ2-7; absent DNA, TCRdb's TRBD2 call cannot be checked. The CDR3 spans 14 residues. CDR1 and CDR2 (germline): MDHEN, SYDVKM. This CDR3 is CASRAGTQNYEQYF.

This chain links TRBV7-9 with TRBJ2-2; the D gene TCRdb calls, TRBD2, cannot be checked with no DNA. The CDR3 loop spans 17 amino acids. The germline V gene has CDR1 SEHNR and CDR2 FQNEAQ (reference sequence). The CDR3 loop is CASSFTTSGVNTGELFF.

This clonotype shows up as medium-sized by frequency. V is TRBV6-1 and J is TRBJ1-1; the TRBD1 assignment by TCRdb is unverifiable without DNA. The CDR3 has 15 residues. The germline CDR1 and CDR2 sequences are MNHNS and SASEGT. The chain's CDR3 is CASSPGGGMAPEAFF.

The rearrangement links TRBV6-2 or TRBV6-3 to TRBJ2-7; the TCRdb D gene call, TRBD2, has no DNA to confirm it. Germline CDR1 is MNHEY and CDR2 is SVGEGT. There are 14 residues in the CDR3. The chain's CDR3 is CASSYERGGVEQYF.

This clonotype is called medium-sized (0.01 to 0.1%) based on its frequency. The V call is TRBV20-1, the J call TRBJ2-7; TCRdb names TRBD1, which stays unverified in the absence of DNA. This CDR3 is built from 13 residues. The germline V gene encodes CDR1 DFQATT and CDR2 SNEGSKA (reference sequence). The CDR3 loop reads CSARDGTAHEQYF.

This chain joins TRBV4-1 and TRBJ2-7. CDR1 and CDR2 (germline): MGHRA, YSYEKL. The CDR3 runs 15 residues. The CDR3 loop is CASSQLSLASYEQYF.

The chain couples TRBV5-6 to TRBJ1-6; TCRdb names TRBD1, which stays unverified in the absence of DNA. From germline, CDR1 is SGHDT and CDR2 YYEEEE. This CDR3 is built from 15 residues. CDR3 sequence: CASSPKLTDNSPLHF.

This sequence joins TRBV6-5 and TRBJ2-5; the D gene TCRdb calls, TRBD2, cannot be checked with no DNA. The CDR3 is made up of 14 amino acids. Germline V gene data show CDR1 as MNHEY and CDR2 as SVGAGI. The CDR3 sequence is CASSYGPTGETQYF.

V usage is TRBV4-1 and J usage is TRBJ1-2; TCRdb lists TRBD1, though no DNA is available to test this call. Germline assignment: CDR1 MGHRA and CDR2 YSYEKL. The CDR3 length is 15 residues. Here the CDR3 reads CASSQGGLRVDGYTF.

This rearrangement joins TRBV5-1 to TRBJ1-1; TCRdb calls TRBD1, which cannot be checked without DNA. The CDR3 consists of 17 residues. Germline values: CDR1 SGHRS, CDR2 YFSETQ. CDR3 amino acids: CASSLATGTGPGTEAFF. Looking up the rest from reference TRBV5-1 and TRBJ1-1 gives the full variable domain: KAGVTQTPRYLIKTRGQQVTLSCSPISGHRSVSWYQQTPGQGLQFLFEYFSETQRNKGNFPGRFSGRQFSNSRSEMNVSTLELGDSALYLCASSLATGTGPGTEAFFGQGTRLTVV.

This clonotype is classed as medium-sized (0.01 to 0.1%) by frequency. The V gene is TRBV20-1, the J gene TRBJ1-6; TCRdb gives TRBD1 as the D gene, but with no DNA this cannot be confirmed. Germline CDR1 and CDR2: DFQATT and SNEGSKA (reference sequence). The length of the CDR3 is 15 residues. CDR3 amino acids: CSAVPGTGISSPLHF.

The chain uses TRBV5-6 and TRBJ2-2; TCRdb calls TRBD1, which cannot be checked without DNA. This CDR3 is 15 amino acids long. Germline V gene data show CDR1 as SGHDT and CDR2 as YYEEEE. The CDR3 is CASSFPPWVTGELFF.

This chain's CDR3 is CASSPIGQTDSYNSPLHF. J is TRBJ1-6 and V is TRBV18; TCRdb designates TRBD1, a call that cannot be tested without DNA. The CDR3 spans 18 residues. CDR1 and CDR2 (germline): KGHSH, LQKENI.

V usage is TRBV12-5 and J usage is TRBJ1-3; the TCRdb D gene call, TRBD1, has no DNA to confirm it. The CDR3 is made up of 13 amino acids. Germline CDR1 LGHNT, CDR2 FRNRAP. CDR3: CASGPGTVQTIYF.

The rearrangement joins TRBV7-2 to TRBJ2-7; TCRdb's D call, TRBD2, is unchecked because there is no DNA. This CDR3 region has 17 residues. CDR1 SGHTA and CDR2 FQGNSA come from the germline V gene. The CDR3 sequence: CASSQTGALGSSYEQYF.

J is TRBJ1-1 and V is TRBV27; TCRdb's D gene call, TRBD1, goes unchecked for lack of DNA. The CDR3 runs 14 residues. The germline CDR1 and CDR2 sequences are MNHEY and SMNVEV (reference sequence). The CDR3 sequence is CASISGAQTFGAFF.

This clonotype is identified as medium-sized from frequency. V and J are TRBV5-1 and TRBJ1-2. CDR1 is SGHRS, CDR2 YFSETQ, per germline. This CDR3 is built from 14 residues. The CDR3 spells CASSLEGVRYGYTF.

The chain carries TRBV15 and TRBJ2-3; absent DNA, TCRdb's TRBD1 call cannot be checked. This CDR3 is 17 amino acids long. The germline V gene encodes CDR1 LNHNV and CDR2 YYDKDF (reference sequence). The CDR3 loop reads CATSRDLDDRTTDTQYF.

The J gene is TRBJ1-2, the V gene TRBV5-8. The germline gives CDR1 SGHTS, CDR2 YDEGEE. The CDR3 sequence is 12 residues long. The CDR3: CASSKEGYGYTF.

The chain joins TRBV25-1 to TRBJ2-4. CDR1 MGHDK and CDR2 SYGVNS come from the germline V gene. CDR3 length equals 16 residues. The CDR3 protein is CASSASSAANKNIQYF.